Listed below are T cell receptor beta chains from one sample, sequenced in a study of control samples from healthy donors and cancer patients. The assay was immunoSEQ multiplex PCR, and TCRdb's table has in-frame clones only and misses some. This sample has 150,000 to 200,000 clones, with roughly 90% found just once. The sample comprised blood. The receptor source for this set is a woman in her twenties or thirties in good health. Each CDR3 is given with its conserved first and last residue. A D gene is named only where the DNA matches it firmly. Some rows mark clone size as missing; the rest say once, few, many or name a class of expanded clone.

abundance	d_gene	j_gene	v_gene	CDR3nt	CDR3aa
-	TRBD1	TRBJ1-5	TRBV28	TGTGCCAGCAGTTTCCTAGCGGCTACCGAGACAGGGGGTCGCAATCAGCCCCAGCATTTT	CASSFLAATETGGRNQPQHF
-	-	TRBJ1-6	TRBV19	TGTGCCAGTAGTGTGGCTTGGACGGGCGTCTTTGATTCACCCCTCCACTTT	CASSVAWTGVFDSPLHF
-	-	TRBJ2-3	TRBV19	TGTGCCAGTAGTATAGAGTTCGAACTCGACGGTACGCAGTATTTT	CASSIEFELDGTQYF
-	TRBD2	TRBJ2-5	TRBV5-1	TGCGCCAGCAGCTTGTGGGGGGAGGGAGAGACCCAGTACTTC	CASSLWGEGETQYF
-	-	TRBJ2-5	TRBV3-1/TRBV3-2	TGTGCCAGCGTGAGTAGCGACCAGCAGACCCAGTACTTC	CASVSSDQQTQYF
-	-	TRBJ1-4	TRBV4-3	TGCGCCAGCAGCCAAGATCCTAAAGGTGGGAGCGAAAAACTGTTTTTT	CASSQDPKGGSEKLFF
-	TRBD1	TRBJ2-7	TRBV4-2	TGTGCCAGCAGCCAAGATCGGGGCCCTGGGTTCAGGGGGCTCTACGAGCAGTACTTC	CASSQDRGPGFRGLYEQYF
-	TRBD1	TRBJ2-6	TRBV9	TGTGCCAGCAGCGTCCGGGACAGGGGGCCGCCTGGGGCCAACGTCCTGACTTTC	CASSVRDRGPPGANVLTF
-	TRBD1	TRBJ2-2	TRBV5-4	TGTGCCAGCGAGGACAGGGTGTGGCCCGGGGAGCTGTTTTTT	CASEDRVWPGELFF
-	TRBD2	TRBJ2-7	TRBV10-2	TGCGCCAGCAGGGCGACATTATTTCAGACTAGCGGAGATGAGAAGCCCTACGAGCAGTACTTC	CASRATLFQTSGDEKPYEQYF
-	-	TRBJ2-5	TRBV9	TGTGCCAGCAGCCTAGGGACCCAAGAGACCCAGTACTTC	CASSLGTQETQYF
-	-	TRBJ1-1	TRBV7-2	TGTGCCAGCACCGCCGGGGGTTGGAACACTGAAGCTTTCTTT	CASTAGGWNTEAFF
-	-	TRBJ1-1	TRBV6-5	TGTGCCAGCAGTAACCGGGACATCGGGAACACTGAAGCTTTCTTT	CASSNRDIGNTEAFF
-	TRBD2	TRBJ2-3	TRBV7-7	TGTGCTAGCAGCTTTACTAGCGGTTCCACAGATACGCAGTATTTT	CASSFTSGSTDTQYF
-	-	TRBJ2-2	TRBV10-3	TGTGCCATCCGGAGCGTCGGCACCGGGGAGCTGTTTTTT	CAIRSVGTGELFF
-	TRBD1	TRBJ1-3	TRBV19	TGTGCCAGTAGTCTCCGGACAGGTGGAAACACCATATATTTT	CASSLRTGGNTIYF
-	-	TRBJ2-1	TRBV5-1	TGCGCCAGCAGCTTGGGACAAAAAGGTAATGAGCAGTTCTTC	CASSLGQKGNEQFF
-	TRBD2	TRBJ2-5	TRBV7-2	TGTGCCAGCAGCACCGGGACTAATCATCGACAAGAGACCCAGTACTTC	CASSTGTNHRQETQYF
-	TRBD1	TRBJ1-2	TRBV6-5	TGTGCCAGCAGTTACCAGGGGGACTATGGCTACACCTTC	CASSYQGDYGYTF
-	-	TRBJ2-7	TRBV20-1	TGCAGTGCTAGTGAACATATTTCCTACGAGCAGTACTTC	CSASEHISYEQYF
-	-	TRBJ1-6	TRBV5-6	TGTGCCAGCAGCGCGGGAGAGAAATCTTCACCCCTCCACTTT	CASSAGEKSSPLHF
-	-	TRBJ2-1	TRBV3-1/TRBV3-2	TGTGCCAGCAGCCAATTGGGGATTACCAATGAGCAGTTCTTC	CASSQLGITNEQFF
-	-	TRBJ2-5	TRBV9	TGTGCCAGCAGCGTAGAAAGCCAAGAGACCCAGTACTTC	CASSVESQETQYF
once	-	TRBJ2-2	TRBV10-3	TGTGCCATCAGTGAGAAACAGGGGAACACCGGGGAGCTGTTTTTT	CAISEKQGNTGELFF
once	TRBD2	TRBJ2-7	TRBV14	TGTGCCAGCAGCCAAGAAAGCTGGTTGGGACTTCTAGCGGGAGTCAACGAGCAGTACTTC	CASSQESWLGLLAGVNEQYF
-	-	TRBJ1-2	TRBV5-4	TGTGCCAGCAGCTTGGCCGGGTCTAATGGCTACACCTTC	CASSLAGSNGYTF
-	-	TRBJ1-2	TRBV29-1	TGCAGCGTTGACGTCGGGCGTAACTATGGCTACACCTTC	CSVDVGRNYGYTF
few	-	TRBJ1-1	TRBV18	TGTGCCAGCTCACCATTCGCTAACAGGTTGAACACTGAAGCTTTCTTT	CASSPFANRLNTEAFF
-	TRBD2	TRBJ2-3	TRBV28	TGTGCCAGCAGTCCCGGAACCCGCGCGGGAGCCGCAGATACGCAGTATTTT	CASSPGTRAGAADTQYF
-	TRBD2	TRBJ2-3	TRBV4-1	TGCGCCAGTTCCGGACTAGCGCTCACAGATACGCAGTATTTT	CASSGLALTDTQYF
-	TRBD2	TRBJ2-1	TRBV19	TGTGCCAGTAGTATATTAGGGACTAGCGGCTACAATGAGCAGTTCTTC	CASSILGTSGYNEQFF
-	-	TRBJ1-2	TRBV30	TGTGCCTGGAGTCATGGGGTTTCTAACTATGGCTACACCTTC	CAWSHGVSNYGYTF
-	-	TRBJ1-1	TRBV29-1	TGCAGCGTTGAGGGCAGACCGAACACTGAAGCTTTCTTT	CSVEGRPNTEAFF
once	TRBD2	TRBJ2-1	TRBV6-2/TRBV6-3	TGTGCCAGCAGTCCCCTAGCGGGAGGTACGAGGGAGCAGTTCTTC	CASSPLAGGTREQFF
-	-	TRBJ2-2	TRBV29-1	TGCAGCGCTAGGGGGTGGGGCGACACCGGGGAGCTGTTTTTT	CSARGWGDTGELFF
-	-	TRBJ2-5	TRBV25-1	TGTGCCAGCGGATATATGGAGGAGACCCAGTACTTC	CASGYMEETQYF
-	-	TRBJ2-2	TRBV27	TGTGCCAGCAGTTTCGAAGGGGCGCAGGGCGGGGAGCTGTTTTTT	CASSFEGAQGGELFF
-	-	TRBJ1-1	TRBV28	TGTGCCAGCAGCCCCCTCGGCAGGGGGAACACTGAAGCTTTCTTT	CASSPLGRGNTEAFF
-	-	TRBJ1-6	TRBV20-1	TGCAGTGCTGAAGGACAACCCCTCCACTTT	CSAEGQPLHF
once	-	TRBJ2-1	TRBV4-3	TGCGCCAGCAGATACAGGCTAGCCGGAGGGAACAATGAGCAGTTCTTC	CASRYRLAGGNNEQFF
-	TRBD1	TRBJ1-2	TRBV30	TGTGCCTGGAGTAGACAGGGAAACTATGGCTACACCTTC	CAWSRQGNYGYTF
-	-	TRBJ2-7	TRBV10-3	TGTGCCATCAGTGAGTCAGTACGAGCGCTCCCGGGCAACGAGCAGTACTTC	CAISESVRALPGNEQYF
-	-	TRBJ2-2	TRBV19	TGTGCCAGTAGTTTCGGGTGGACCGGGGAGCTGTTTTTT	CASSFGWTGELFF
-	-	TRBJ2-7	TRBV9	TGTGCCAGCAGCGTAGTATCACAGAGCGAGCAGTACTTC	CASSVVSQSEQYF
-	-	TRBJ1-3	TRBV19	TGTGCCAGTAGCCAGGGTGCCGGAAACACCATATATTTT	CASSQGAGNTIYF
-	-	TRBJ1-1	TRBV6-6	TGTGCCAGCACCTTGTACGGTGAAGCTTTCTTT	CASTLYGEAFF
-	-	TRBJ1-1	TRBV2	TGTGCCAGCAGTGAGAGTGTACCGACAGGCCCGGCTGGTGGCACTGAAGCTTTCTTT	CASSESVPTGPAGGTEAFF
few	-	TRBJ2-1	TRBV29-1	TGCAGCGCCGCCCGGGCGGACGCGGGCTCCTACAATGAGCAGTTCTTC	CSAARADAGSYNEQFF
-	-	TRBJ2-4	TRBV5-1	TGCGCCAGCAGCAGGGAGGGGGGAGCGGGAAACATTCAGTACTTC	CASSREGGAGNIQYF
-	-	TRBJ1-1	TRBV2	TGTGCCAGCACCCAATATCAGGCGTCGAACACTGAAGCTTTCTTT	CASTQYQASNTEAFF
once	-	TRBJ1-6	TRBV2	TGTGCCAGCTCCCCGGAAAATTCACCCCTCCACTTT	CASSPENSPLHF
once	-	TRBJ1-5	TRBV10-1	TGCGCCAGCAGTGAGAACGGGGAGGATAGCAATCAGCCCCAGCATTTT	CASSENGEDSNQPQHF
-	-	TRBJ2-7	TRBV10-1	TGCGCCAGCAGTGTTGCCGGGAAGTCCTACGAGCAGTACTTC	CASSVAGKSYEQYF
-	TRBD1	TRBJ2-1	TRBV4-2	TGTGCCAGCAGCCAAGGACCGGGACAGATGTACAATGAGCAGTTCTTC	CASSQGPGQMYNEQFF
-	-	TRBJ1-1	TRBV12-3/TRBV12-4	TGTGCCAGCAGTTTTGGGCCTAACACTGAAGCTTTCTTT	CASSFGPNTEAFF
-	TRBD1	TRBJ2-5	TRBV19	TGTGCCAGTAGTATAGCGGGACAGGGCACAGAGACCCAGTACTTC	CASSIAGQGTETQYF
-	TRBD1	TRBJ2-1	TRBV27	TGTGCCAGCAGCTCCGGGACAGAGACCTACAATGAGCAGTTCTTC	CASSSGTETYNEQFF